This T cell receptor (beta chain) was sequenced in a study of blood T cell repertoires in COVID-19. In the original workflow: Nucleated cell counts were estimated from reference gene primer amplification. Clones were sequenced by immunoSEQ multiplex PCR, and TCRdb holds only the in-frame ones, with some missing. From that table come the V and J calls and clone size; the DNA was used to work out D and trimming. There are over 200,000 clones in the sample; around 93% occur only once, and more than 1% lies in the top ten. Participant age was roughly 18 to 95 years, and participants resided in about 25 US areas. Sequencing was done on a sample of PBMCs or T cells enriched from blood (not recorded which). The TCR originated in a human donor in a cohort exposed to, infected with or recovered from COVID-19 (not recorded which). The donor label of this sample is uncertain.

CDR3 DNA sequence: TGTGCCAGCAGCACATTCTCAGGGGGCGGTAATGAAAAACTGTTTTTT. Its translation: CASSTFSGGGNEKLFF. The chain recombines TRBV7-9 with TRBJ1-4; TRBD1 matches at 8 bases. Germline trimming cut 5 bases from V and 4 bases from J; bases unmatched to any gene: 9. The CDR3 sequence is 16 residues long. The germline gives CDR1 SEHNR, CDR2 FQNEAQ (reference sequence). Full variable domain (rest looked up from reference TRBV7-9 and TRBJ1-4): DTGVSQNPRHKITKRGQNVTFRCDPISEHNRLYWYRQTLGQGPEFLTYFQNEAQLEKSRLLSDRFSAERPKGSFSTLEIQRTEQGDSAMYLCASSTFSGGGNEKLFFGSGTQLSVL.